Listed below are T cell receptor beta chains from one sample, sequenced in a study of blood T cell repertoires in COVID-19. TCRdb's table, derived via immunoSEQ multiplex PCR, lists solely in-frame clones and lacks some. The sample carries under 200,000 clones, 79% recorded once. Material: peripheral blood. Receptors originate from an older woman with COVID-19, enrolled during active disease. Both conserved end residues are part of each CDR3. D genes are given only for firm matches. A row's size may be missing; if present it is once, few, many or a size class.

TRBV18	NA	TRBJ1-5	NA	TGTGCCAGCTCACCAGGGCCAAGCAATCAGCCCCAGCATTTT	CASSPGPSNQPQHF
TRBV19	NA	TRBJ1-4	NA	TGTGCCAGTAATACGAGGCCTGCAACTAATGAAAAACTGTTTTTT	CASNTRPATNEKLFF
TRBV14	TRBD2	TRBJ2-5	NA	TGTGCCAGCAGCCAAGTAGGGCAGGGAGGGGAGACCCAGTACTTC	CASSQVGQGGETQYF
TRBV29-1	NA	TRBJ1-2	NA	TGCAGCGTTGAGGTTGGCGAGGACTACACCTTC	CSVEVGEDYTF
TRBV2	TRBD1	TRBJ1-2	NA	TGTGCCAGCAGGGGACAGGGGGCGAGCGGCTACACCTTC	CASRGQGASGYTF
TRBV27	NA	TRBJ1-6	once	TGTGCCAGCAGAGGTCGCACAGGGCGTTTATCACCCCTCCACTTT	CASRGRTGRLSPLHF
TRBV7-9	NA	TRBJ2-3	NA	TGTGCCAGCAGCTGGGGTCGCGGGCGGGCGAGCACAGATACGCAGTATTTT	CASSWGRGRASTDTQYF
TRBV9	NA	TRBJ1-1	NA	TGTGCCAGCAGCCCCGAGGGCGGGACGAACACTGAAGCTTTCTTT	CASSPEGGTNTEAFF
TRBV3-1/TRBV3-2	TRBD1	TRBJ2-3	many	TGTGCCAGCAGCCCGCCGGGACAGGGCTACACAGATACGCAGTATTTT	CASSPPGQGYTDTQYF
TRBV3-1/TRBV3-2	TRBD1	TRBJ1-2	few	TGTGCCAGCAGCCAGACGACAGGGCAGGGAGTGTACGGCTACACCTTC	CASSQTTGQGVYGYTF
TRBV11-2	NA	TRBJ1-4	NA	TGTGCCAGCAGCTTAATCGGGAATGAAAAACTGTTTTTT	CASSLIGNEKLFF
TRBV11-2	NA	TRBJ2-1	NA	TGTGCCAGCAGTTACCCATGGCCAGGGTCCTCCTACAATGAGCAGTTCTTC	CASSYPWPGSSYNEQFF
TRBV28	TRBD1	TRBJ1-4	NA	TGTGCCACCACAGGGGTAGGCGGTGGGGCTAATGAAAAACTGTTTTTT	CATTGVGGGANEKLFF
TRBV15	NA	TRBJ1-4	NA	TGTGCCACCAGCGGGGGGAGGGATGCAACTAATGAAAAACTGTTTTTT	CATSGGRDATNEKLFF